The subject of this entry is one TCR beta chain. Its antigen is unidentified. These data come from a study of cytomegalovirus exposure and HLA in healthy donors. General study points: Generally TCR sequences proved uncommon, though certain public TCRs appeared in numerous donors. Within a later analysis, the majority of CMV-associated TCR beta chains appeared HLA-restricted. Reportedly, fewer N-insertions than the roughly 690-donor mean appeared in an Asian-associated ancestry cluster in a later analysis.

CDR3 length equals 17 residues. J gave up 0 bases and V 3 bases, and 9 bases lay outside the gene matches. Germline V gene sequence: CDR1 LGHNA, CDR2 YSLEER. Researchers ran the PCR with 60 Vbeta and 13 Jbeta primers. Data came from immunoSEQ multiplex PCR; TCRdb stores just in-frame clones and leaves some out. The table shows roughly 140,000 clones, with around 84% occurring only once. Sequencing was done on a sample of PBMCs. V is TRBV4-3 and J is TRBJ2-7; the match to TRBD2 covers 9 bases. The receptor was derived from a boy younger than 10 in good health and CMV-seronegative. This CDR3 reads CASSQQRAGGTSYEQYF. The CDR3 region has the DNA TGCGCCAGCAGCCAGCAAAGAGCGGGAGGCACCTCCTACGAGCAGTACTTC.